Listed below are T cell receptor beta chains from one sample, sequenced in a study of T cell responses to AZD1222 COVID-19 vaccine. Repertoires were generated with immunoSEQ multiplex PCR, while TCRdb's copy carries only in-frame clones and drops some. The table includes some 100,000 clones, approximately 91% detected once. The sample in question was peripheral blood, obtained on day 0 of AZD1222 vaccination. All receptors come from an adult in good health. Both conserved end residues are part of each CDR3. The order of the fields is CDR3 length, clone size, J gene, D gene, V gene, CDR3 protein, CDR3 DNA. A D gene is named only where the DNA matches it firmly. Clone size is stated in some rows and not others, as once, few, many or a class when expanded.

>19|once|TRBJ2-1|TRBD2|TRBV11-2
CASSLTRTSGRLSYNEQFF
TGTGCCAGCAGCTTAACTCGGACTAGCGGGAGATTAAGCTACAATGAGCAGTTCTTC
>14|NA|TRBJ1-2|NA|TRBV27
CASSLNRLNYGYTF
TGTGCCAGCAGTCTCAACAGGTTAAACTATGGCTACACCTTC
>14|NA|TRBJ2-7|NA|TRBV9
CASSVGSTTYEQYF
TGTGCCAGCAGCGTCGGCTCTACTACCTACGAGCAGTACTTC
>11|NA|TRBJ1-2|NA|TRBV7-9
CASTNSDGYTF
TGTGCCAGCACAAACAGTGATGGCTACACCTTC
>12|NA|TRBJ2-5|NA|TRBV12-3/TRBV12-4
CASTEGTRTQYF
TGTGCCAGCACAGAGGGGACGCGGACCCAGTACTTC
>16|NA|TRBJ2-2|NA|TRBV24-1
CATSYSAGANTGELFF
TGTGCCACCAGTTATAGTGCAGGGGCGAACACCGGGGAGCTGTTTTTT
>17|NA|TRBJ1-6|NA|TRBV28
CASSPLGAEIYNSPLHF
TGTGCCAGCAGCCCGTTGGGGGCCGAGATTTATAATTCACCCCTCCACTTT
>15|NA|TRBJ2-1|NA|TRBV3-1/TRBV3-2
CASSQDLTEPREQFF
TGTGCCAGCAGCCAAGATTTAACCGAGCCCAGGGAGCAGTTCTTC
>15|NA|TRBJ2-5|NA|TRBV20-1
CSASRAGALQETQYF
TGCAGTGCTAGTCGGGCGGGGGCCCTCCAAGAGACCCAGTACTTC
>15|NA|TRBJ2-3|TRBD2|TRBV4-2
CASSRGAGLTDTQYF
TGTGCCAGCAGCCGGGGAGCGGGGCTCACAGATACGCAGTATTTT
>15|NA|TRBJ2-5|NA|TRBV9
CASSAEGKPQETQYF
TGTGCCAGCAGCGCCGAGGGGAAGCCCCAAGAGACCCAGTACTTC
>16|NA|TRBJ2-7|TRBD1|TRBV28
CASSLDRAPLSYEQYF
TGTGCCAGCAGTTTGGACAGGGCGCCTCTCTCCTACGAGCAGTACTTC
>16|NA|TRBJ1-4|NA|TRBV5-6
CASSLGTRTYPEKLFF
TGTGCCAGCAGCTTGGGCACCAGGACATACCCCGAAAAACTGTTTTTT
>15|few|TRBJ2-5|TRBD2|TRBV4-2
CASSQDSGGAETQYF
TGTGCCAGCAGCCAAGATAGCGGGGGGGCAGAGACCCAGTACTTC
>13|few|TRBJ2-7|NA|TRBV3-1/TRBV3-2
CASSLAEGYEQYF
TGTGCCAGCAGCCTGGCTGAAGGCTACGAGCAGTACTTC
>17|NA|TRBJ1-5|NA|TRBV19
CASSMGNRDRRNQPQHF
TGTGCCAGTAGTATGGGGAACCGTGACAGGCGCAATCAGCCCCAGCATTTT
>12|NA|TRBJ2-7|TRBD1|TRBV7-3
CASSLGTGAPIF
TGTGCCAGCAGCTTAGGGACAGGGGCCCCCATATTC
>16|NA|TRBJ1-2|NA|TRBV19
CASSITAGKFLYGYTF
TGTGCCAGTAGTATAACCGCGGGAAAGTTTCTCTATGGCTACACCTTC
>15|NA|TRBJ1-1|NA|TRBV3-1/TRBV3-2
CASSPLEGLGTEAFF
TGTGCCAGCAGCCCCCTGGAGGGGCTGGGGACTGAAGCTTTCTTT
>16|NA|TRBJ1-6|TRBD1|TRBV28
CASSPTTGQGNSPLHF
TGTGCCAGCAGTCCCACCACGGGACAGGGAAATTCACCCCTCCACTTT
>11|NA|TRBJ2-7|NA|TRBV20-1
CSASGPYEQYF
TGCAGTGCTAGCGGACCCTACGAGCAGTACTTC
>16|NA|TRBJ1-2|TRBD1|TRBV9
CASSVGFGQGSYGYTF
TGTGCCAGCAGCGTAGGTTTCGGACAGGGGAGCTATGGCTACACCTTC
>15|NA|TRBJ1-6|TRBD1|TRBV30
CAWSETDRGNSPLHF
TGTGCCTGGAGTGAAACTGACAGGGGTAATTCACCCCTCCACTTT
>15|NA|TRBJ2-7|TRBD1|TRBV6-5
CASSYSPTGGNEQYF
TGTGCCAGCAGTTACTCGCCGACAGGGGGCAACGAGCAGTACTTC
>15|NA|TRBJ2-2|TRBD2|TRBV10-3
CAISEASGSTGELFF
TGTGCCATCAGTGAGGCTAGCGGGAGCACCGGGGAGCTGTTTTTT
>13|NA|TRBJ1-2|NA|TRBV12-5
CASGLAGRYGYTF
TGTGCTAGTGGGCTGGCAGGGCGATATGGCTACACCTTC
>17|NA|TRBJ1-2|NA|TRBV3-1/TRBV3-2
CASSQDLGSVPNYGYTF
TGTGCCAGCAGCCAAGATCTAGGAAGCGTCCCTAACTATGGCTACACCTTC
>12|NA|TRBJ2-2|NA|TRBV10-3
CAIGLDTGELFF
TGTGCCATAGGACTCGACACCGGGGAGCTGTTTTTT
>14|NA|TRBJ2-1|NA|TRBV9
CASSVGANYNEQFF
TGTGCCAGCAGCGTAGGGGCTAACTACAATGAGCAGTTCTTC
>18|NA|TRBJ1-1|NA|TRBV2
CASIMDDFGLLENTEAFF
TGTGCCAGCATCATGGACGACTTTGGATTACTCGAGAACACTGAAGCTTTCTTT
>11|NA|TRBJ2-5|NA|TRBV29-1
CSVPVGETQYF
TGCAGCGTTCCCGTCGGAGAGACCCAGTACTTC
>14|NA|TRBJ2-2|NA|TRBV7-3
CASSVSSNTGELFF
TGTGCCAGCAGCGTATCATCTAACACCGGGGAGCTGTTTTTT
>14|NA|TRBJ2-7|NA|TRBV2
CASTLKASSYEQYF
TGTGCCAGCACCCTTAAGGCAAGCTCCTACGAGCAGTACTTC
>17|few|TRBJ1-2|NA|TRBV6-2/TRBV6-3
CASSYPRESGVSYGYTF
TGTGCCAGCAGTTACCCTCGGGAGTCAGGAGTGTCCTATGGCTACACCTTC
>16|NA|TRBJ2-7|NA|TRBV7-8
CASSSAVRAGAYEQYF
TGTGCCAGCAGCTCGGCCGTACGGGCAGGGGCCTACGAGCAGTACTTC
>12|NA|TRBJ1-1|NA|TRBV30
CAWSWGNTEAFF
TGTGCCTGGAGTTGGGGGAACACTGAAGCTTTCTTT
>15|NA|TRBJ2-3|TRBD1|TRBV6-5
CASSYGQGRADTQYF
TGTGCCAGCAGTTACGGACAGGGGAGGGCAGATACGCAGTATTTT
>14|NA|TRBJ1-2|NA|TRBV7-9
CASSLYRSDYGYTF
TGTGCCAGCAGCTTATACAGGTCGGACTATGGCTACACCTTC
>15|NA|TRBJ2-3|NA|TRBV5-1
CASSLELAPTDTQYF
TGCGCCAGCAGCTTGGAGTTAGCCCCCACAGATACGCAGTATTTT
>15|once|TRBJ1-2|TRBD1|TRBV19
CASTLRQGTYGGYTF
TGTGCCAGTACCCTAAGACAGGGGACGTACGGTGGCTACACCTTC
>13|NA|TRBJ1-1|NA|TRBV24-1
CATSRDGYTEAFF
TGTGCCACCAGTAGGGACGGTTACACTGAAGCTTTCTTT
>11|NA|TRBJ2-1|NA|TRBV19
CASRGRNEQFF
TGTGCCAGTAGAGGGCGAAATGAGCAGTTCTTC
>16|NA|TRBJ2-5|TRBD2|TRBV9
CASSVSPGGGQETQYF
TGTGCCAGCAGCGTATCCCCGGGGGGAGGGCAAGAGACCCAGTACTTC
>15|once|TRBJ2-7|NA|TRBV7-6
CASSLGGAGQYEQYF
TGTGCCAGCAGCTTAGGGGGAGCGGGCCAGTACGAGCAGTACTTC
>17|NA|TRBJ1-4|NA|TRBV9
CASSVDVGLATNEKLFF
TGTGCCAGCAGCGTAGATGTGGGGCTTGCAACTAATGAAAAACTGTTTTTT
>16|NA|TRBJ2-3|TRBD1|TRBV5-4
CASSLGGGRGTDTQYF
TGTGCCAGCAGCTTGGGGGGTGGCAGGGGGACAGATACGCAGTATTTT
>14|NA|TRBJ2-3|NA|TRBV6-1
CASSEWASTDTQYF
TGTGCCAGCAGTGAATGGGCTAGCACAGATACGCAGTATTTT
>14|few|TRBJ2-2|TRBD2|TRBV19
CASREGGNTGELFF
TGTGCCAGCCGGGAGGGCGGGAACACCGGGGAGCTGTTTTTT
>15|NA|TRBJ2-2|NA|TRBV18
CASSRQQGGTGELFF
TGTGCCAGCTCAAGACAACAAGGAGGGACCGGGGAGCTGTTTTTT